This TCR beta chain was sequenced during a study of T-cell reconstitution after alpha-beta-depleted transplantation in children. Preparation of the TCRbeta library involved a method that used unique molecular identifiers. TCRdb reprocessed the PCR reads with MiXCR, giving one entry per CDR3 protein. The data contain about 340,000 distinct CDR3 sequences, around 10% of them singletons. Source: PBMCs from the stem cell graft donor, taken from the stem cell graft. This TCR came from a human donor who donated a stem cell graft to a child with acute lymphoblastic leukemia.

For the CDR3, the DNA is TGTGCCAGCAGCTCCGTACGACAGTCCCCAGGGGAAGCCAAAAACATTCAGTACTTC. Protein sequence: CASSSVRQSPGEAKNIQYF. The V gene is TRBV11-1, the J gene TRBJ2-4, with D possibly TRBD1 on 6 matching bases. Trimming shortened V by 4 bases and J by 0 bases, and 22 bases separated the two germline ends. This CDR3 comprises 19 residues. Germline V gene lookup returns CDR1 SGHAT and CDR2 FQDESV (reference sequence).